Presented here are 17 T cell receptor beta chains from one specimen sequenced in a study of blood T cell repertoires in COVID-19. The repertoire was sequenced with immunoSEQ multiplex PCR; TCRdb's copy has only in-frame clones and lacks some. Of 70,000 or so clones listed, 70% to 85% were seen once; the top ten hold 35% to 40%. The material sequenced was peripheral blood. Source of these receptors: a woman between 65 and 79 years old with acute or convalescent COVID-19.

V usage is TRBV9 and J usage is TRBJ2-3; 8 bases fit TRBD1. Germline-derived CDR1 and CDR2 are SGDLS and YYNGEE. Trimming removed 1 base from V and 2 bases from J; junction bases left unmatched: 18. The CDR3 covers 20 residues. For the CDR3, the DNA is TGTGCCAGCAGCGTACCCGCAATGCGTTTCGGACAGGGAGACACAGATACGCAGTATTTT. Protein product: CASSVPAMRFGQGDTDTQYF. Together with reference TRBV9 and TRBJ2-3, the CDR3 gives the full variable domain: DSGVTQTPKHLITATGQRVTLRCSPRSGDLSVYWYQQSLDQGLQFLIQYYNGEERAKGNILERFSAQQFPDLHSELNLSSLELGDSALYFCASSVPAMRFGQGDTDTQYFGPGTRLTVL.

V gene TRBV12-3 or TRBV12-4 combines with J gene TRBJ1-2; D is undetermined. The CDR3 is made up of 12 amino acids. V shed 5 bases and J shed 4 bases, with 8 bases lying between them. The CDR3 DNA is TGTGCCAGCAGTGTCCAATCCTATGGCTACACCTTC. This encodes CASSVQSYGYTF.

About this clone: Other DNA sequences in this sample translate to the same CDR3. The genes are TRBV5-1 and TRBJ1-1, with TRBD1 identical over 9 bases. CDR3 length equals 15 residues. V was clipped by 4 bases and J by 0 bases; unmatched bases: 4. CDR1 SGHRS and CDR2 YFSETQ come from the germline V gene. The CDR3 bases are TGCGCCAGCAGCCCTGGACAGGGGATGAACACTGAAGCTTTCTTT. It specifies CASSPGQGMNTEAFF.

V is TRBV5-1 and J is TRBJ2-1; 9 bases match TRBD2. Germline lookup yields CDR1 SGHRS and CDR2 YFSETQ. Losses at the gene ends were 0 bases for V and 10 bases for J; bases not matched to a gene: 8. CDR3 length: 15 residues. The CDR3 region is CASSLGGGAKYEQFF. The CDR3 region has the DNA TGCGCCAGCAGCTTGGGCGGGGGGGCCAAATACGAGCAGTTCTTC.

This clone came up a few times. The CDR3 region has the DNA TGTGCCAGTAGTACGACAGGGGGCATGAACACTGAAGCTTTCTTT. This gives the protein CASSTTGGMNTEAFF. The gene calls are TRBV19 and TRBJ1-1; 10 nucleotides line up with TRBD1. Per the germline V gene, CDR1 is LNHDA and CDR2 is SQIVND (reference sequence). The CDR3 length is 15 residues. Trimming took 4 bases from V and 0 from J; bases not matched to a gene: 2.

This chain uses TRBV4-1 with TRBJ2-7, with D perhaps matching TRBD2 (6 bases). Germline loops: CDR1 MGHRA, CDR2 YSYEKL. This CDR3 region has 15 residues. V was pared by 6 bases and J by 0 bases, with 15 bases between. For the CDR3, the DNA is TGCGCCAGCAGTCCAACCGGGACTCGCTCCTACGAGCAGTACTTC. Protein sequence: CASSPTGTRSYEQYF.

DNA of the CDR3: TGTGCCAGCAGTTTATCGGCGGGAGGCAGGGAGACCCAGTACTTC. Translated: CASSLSAGGRETQYF. This sequence joins TRBV28 and TRBJ2-5; 8 bases fit TRBD2. The V gene end was trimmed by 1 base and the J gene end by 5 bases; junction bases not matched to a gene: 6. This CDR3 is built from 15 residues. Germline CDR1 reads MDHEN; CDR2 reads SYDVKM.

In this sample, this clone turned up a few times. The V call is TRBV2, the J call TRBJ1-1; no clear D gene. The CDR3 is 14 residues long. Per germline, CDR1 SNHLY and CDR2 FYNNEI. V gave up 5 bases and J gave up 3 bases, with 13 bases separating them. CDR3 in DNA: TGTGCCAGCAGTTTCCTTGTAGAGGACACTGAAGCTTTCTTT. Translated: CASSFLVEDTEAFF.

By its share, this clone is medium-sized (0.01 to 0.1%). The chain carries TRBV2 and TRBJ2-7; 14 positions agree with TRBD2. Per the germline V gene, CDR1 is SNHLY and CDR2 is FYNNEI. Trimming removed 5 bases from V and 0 bases from J; junction bases left unmatched: 12. The CDR3 totals 19 residues. CDR3 in DNA: TGTGCCAGCAGTACCGTCGGGACTAGCGGGGGTCTATACTCCTACGAGCAGTACTTC. Residues: CASSTVGTSGGLYSYEQYF.

This clone was detected a few times. The chain employs TRBV7-3 and TRBJ2-7, with TRBD2 identical over 12 bases. This CDR3 has 16 residues. Germline assignment: CDR1 SGHTA and CDR2 FQGTGA. The trim removed 0 bases at V and 7 bases at J, leaving 7 bases unmatched. The CDR3 spells CASSLTSTSGSVEQYF. In DNA form, the CDR3 reads TGTGCCAGCAGCTTAACCTCGACTAGCGGGAGTGTAGAGCAGTACTTC.

This clone turned up a few times. This chain joins TRBV28 and TRBJ1-2, with 8 positions matching TRBD1. V shed 5 bases, J shed 8 bases, and the junction held 4 bases outside the gene matches. CDR3 length: 12 residues. CDR1 MDHEN and CDR2 SYDVKM come from the germline V gene. CDR3 region: CASSRTGNGYTF. The CDR3 DNA sequence: TGTGCCAGCAGTCGGACAGGGAACGGCTACACCTTC.

The chain employs TRBV12-3 or TRBV12-4 and TRBJ1-2; D gene unclear. V was cut by 7 bases and J by 3 bases, with 9 bases left in between. This CDR3 comprises 12 residues. Here the CDR3 reads CASTRRDYGYTF. The CDR3 DNA reads as TGTGCCAGCACCCGGAGGGACTATGGCTACACCTTC.

The V call is TRBV18, the J call TRBJ2-1; D is perhaps TRBD2 (6 bases). The CDR3 runs 18 residues. The germline CDR1 and CDR2 sequences are KGHSH and LQKENI. Trimming removed 6 bases from V and 0 bases from J, with 21 bases in between. Written as DNA, the CDR3 is TGTGCCAGCTCTCTCCGCAAGTTTCGGGGGAGCTCCTACAATGAGCAGTTCTTC. It is translated as CASSLRKFRGSSYNEQFF.

The chain uses TRBV10-1 and TRBJ2-1; D is possibly TRBD1 (5 bases). CDR3 size: 12 residues. CDR1 and CDR2 (germline): WNHNN, SYGVQD (reference sequence). Trimming left V 4 bases short and J 7 bases short, with 8 bases between. CDR3 coding DNA: TGCGCCAGCAGTGCAGGGTTTAATGAGCAGTTCTTC. Protein: CASSAGFNEQFF.

This rearrangement joins TRBV5-6 to TRBJ2-1; 7 bases fit TRBD1. The ends lost 0 bases at V and 3 bases at J; junction bases unmatched: 3. The CDR3 extends over 15 amino acids. Germline-derived CDR1 and CDR2 are SGHDT and YYEEEE. Here the CDR3 DNA reads TGTGCCAGCAGCTTGGTTGGACAGGTCTACAATGAGCAGTTCTTC. Its protein is CASSLVGQVYNEQFF.

This clone turned up a few times. This sequence joins TRBV4-3 and TRBJ1-1, with a tentative D call TRBD1 (6 bases). The CDR3 runs 14 residues. V dropped 4 bases and J dropped 5 bases, with 14 bases sitting between them. Germline values: CDR1 LGHNA, CDR2 YSLEER. CDR3 sequence reads: CASSRKPQGTEAFF. The CDR3 DNA reads as TGCGCCAGCAGCCGCAAGCCACAGGGAACTGAAGCTTTCTTT.

The chain combines TRBV5-5 with TRBJ2-2, with TRBD1 matching 10 bases. The germline V gene encodes CDR1 SGHKS and CDR2 YYEKEE (reference sequence). This CDR3 has 16 amino acids. V was pared by 4 bases and J by 7 bases, with 10 bases of the junction left unmatched. The CDR3 nucleotides are TGTGCCAGCAGCGCACCGGGACAGGGGATGGGCGGGGAGCTGTTTTTT. Translated: CASSAPGQGMGGELFF.